The clone carrying this TCR beta chain was recorded at least ten times. One entry per CDR3 protein, called by TCRdb with MiXCR from the PCR reads. The top ten hold under 15% of the sample, which has 97,000 or so distinct CDR3 sequences, 51% seen once. The data originate from a study of CDR3 diversity in severe acne. The V end was cut by 5 bases, the J end by 5 bases, with 25 bases between. CDR1 and CDR2 from the germline V gene are MNHEY and SVGAGI. The CDR3 runs to 17 residues. The receptor was derived from a male donor with acne. The chain links TRBV6-5 to TRBJ2-7; D might be TRBD1 or TRBD2, each matching 5 bases. The specimen sequenced was blood. CDR3 region: CASSASGTPRLYDEQYF. As DNA, the CDR3 is TGTGCCAGCAGTGCCTCCGGGACCCCTCGGCTCTACGACGAGCAGTACTTC.